The sequence of this T cell receptor (beta chain) was determined in a study of OX40 agonist ivuxolimab in advanced cancers. General notes on the study: The costimulatory receptor OX40 (CD134) was targeted by ivuxolimab, a fully human IgG2 agonistic monoclonal antibody. Of the approximately 54 dose-escalation patients, hepatocellular carcinoma was present in approximately 20, melanoma in some 15, renal cell carcinoma in 9 and head and neck cancer in 9. Prior anti-PD-1, anti-PD-L1 or anti-CTLA-4 therapy was permitted, and 40% to 50% of dose-escalation patients had received checkpoint inhibitors. The monotherapy dose-escalation portion (N = 52 patients) of the phase I ivuxolimab trial is reported in the paper. Intravenous ivuxolimab was administered to patients every 2 weeks at six dose levels: 0.01, 0.1, 0.3, 1.5, 3 and 10 mg/kg. The purpose of peripheral TCRbeta sequencing was to test whether ivuxolimab changed TCR sequence diversity and led to clonal T-cell expansion. Partial responses were achieved by three dose-escalation patients, of whom one had hepatocellular carcinoma and two had cutaneous melanoma. The dose-escalation cohort was around 83% male with a mean age of about 60 years, ranging from roughly 20 to 85. The paper as a whole reports these results and caveats: The antigen specificity of the clonally expanded peripheral T cells was not determined. After ivuxolimab, more expanded clones were found on average in CD8+ T cells than in CD4+ T cells. At doses from 0.1 to 3.0 mg/kg, clonal expansion was seen in both CD4+ and CD8+ blood T cells between baseline and week 6. In the 0.1-3.0 mg/kg groups, partial responders had among the lowest normalized peripheral clonal expansion, particularly in CD8+ T cells. Low levels of normalized T-cell clonal expansion were also seen in some patients who did not respond.

The trial excluded patients who had a history of autoimmune disease or who were on systemic immunosuppression. In every dose cohort, peripheral blood was drawn for TCR sequencing at baseline, cycle 4 day 1, and cycle 7 day 1. Samples came from an open-label, multicenter, first-in-human phase I dose-escalation trial of ivuxolimab. Adults with locally advanced or metastatic melanoma, renal cell carcinoma, hepatocellular carcinoma or head and neck squamous cell carcinoma were enrolled in the trial. CD4+ and CD8+ T cells were sorted separately from peripheral blood before TCR sequencing. For sequencing of the TCRbeta CDR3 region, genomic DNA was extracted from the sorted cells. The immunoSEQ Assay was used to sequence the TCRbeta CDR3 regions. Entries here come from immuneACCESS through TCRdb and include only in-frame sequences with V and J called. Some clones fail to appear in such tables; in the studies checked, an unresolved V gene covers under half of the shortfall, and the cause of the remainder is unknown. The sample table lists 74,000 or so clones, 89% of them with a count of one. More than 8% of the sample goes to the ten largest clones.

From its cysteine to its phenylalanine, the CDR3 spans 15 amino acids. The only DNA kept is the CDR3, 45 bases in frame from the first base. Relative to germline, V is missing 6 bases and J is missing 7 bases, with 9 bases of the junction outside any gene match. According to the germline V gene, CDR1 reads KGHSH and CDR2 reads LQKENI. Remarks on this clone: Its antigen remains unidentified. Qualities for individual bases were not recorded, and no much larger clone is one base off.

This specimen consisted of CD4+ or CD8+ T cells sorted from blood, obtained in a trial of the OX40 agonist ivuxolimab. Rearrangement joined TRBV18 to TRBJ2-7, and TRBD2 aligns with 13 junction nucleotides. The receptor was derived from an adult with an advanced solid tumor such as melanoma, head and neck, liver or kidney cancer. The CDR3 in this case is CASSAGTSGIREQYF. The nucleotide sequence is given as TGTGCCAGCTCGGCCGGGACTAGCGGGATACGGGAGCAGTACTTC. Reference TRBV18 and TRBJ2-7 proteins supply the regions before and after the CDR3; the full variable domain is: NAGVMQNPRHLVRRRGQEARLRCSPMKGHSHVYWYRQLPEEGLKFMVYLQKENIIDESGMPKERFSAEFPKEGPSILRIQQVVRGDSAAYFCASSAGTSGIREQYFGPGTRLTVT.